This T cell receptor beta chain was captured by sequencing in a study of OX40 agonist ivuxolimab in advanced cancers. Findings and limits, study-wide: Blood T cells, both CD4+ and CD8+, expanded clonally by week 6 at 0.1 to 3.0 mg/kg.

This clone was found once. No antigen is known for it. The CDR3 is 15 residues long. Germline trimming cut 5 bases from V and 3 bases from J; bases unmatched to any gene: 9. The germline gives CDR1 MNHEY, CDR2 SMNVEV (reference sequence). Assay: immunoSEQ multiplex PCR; the TCRdb copy retains only in-frame clones and omits some. The table shows under 15,000 clones, with about 73% occurring only once. Specimen: CD4+ or CD8+ T cells sorted from blood, collected in a trial of the OX40 agonist ivuxolimab. The rearrangement uses TRBV27 and TRBJ2-7; TRBD1 agrees at 8 bases. This TCR was recovered from an adult with an advanced solid tumor such as melanoma, head and neck, liver or kidney cancer. The DNA for the CDR3 is TGTGCCAGCAGTCCCGAGACAGGGGTGGTCTACGAGCAGTACTTC. Protein sequence: CASSPETGVVYEQYF.